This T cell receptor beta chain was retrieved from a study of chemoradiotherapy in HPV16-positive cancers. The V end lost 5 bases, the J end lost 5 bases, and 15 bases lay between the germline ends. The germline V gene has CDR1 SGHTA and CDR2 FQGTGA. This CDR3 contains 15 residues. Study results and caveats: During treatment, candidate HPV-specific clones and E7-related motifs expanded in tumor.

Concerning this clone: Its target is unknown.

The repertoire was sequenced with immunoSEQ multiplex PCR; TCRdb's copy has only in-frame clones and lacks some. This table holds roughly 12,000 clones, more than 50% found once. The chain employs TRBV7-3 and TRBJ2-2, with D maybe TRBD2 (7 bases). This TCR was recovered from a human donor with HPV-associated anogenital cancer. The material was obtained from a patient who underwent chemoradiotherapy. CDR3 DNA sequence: TGTGCCAGCAGCCCTAGGGGAGGGGGGACCGGGGAGCTGTTTTTT. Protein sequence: CASSPRGGGTGELFF.